The 16 T cell receptor beta chains below were found in one sample sequenced in a study of cytomegalovirus exposure and HLA in healthy donors. PCR used 60 Vbeta primers and 13 Jbeta primers. TCRdb's table, derived via immunoSEQ multiplex PCR, lists solely in-frame clones and lacks some. The repertoire holds 200,000 to 250,000 clones, roughly 82% seen once, with 5% to 6% in the top ten. The sequencing input was PBMCs. The source is a woman aged 40 to 49 in good health and CMV-seropositive.

This rearrangement joins TRBV7-7 to TRBJ2-1; the match to TRBD2 covers 10 bases. In germline, CDR1 is SSHAT, CDR2 FNYEAQ (reference sequence). This CDR3 is built from 15 residues. The CDR3 DNA sequence: TGTGCTAGCGCCCAGGGACTAGCGAGAGACAATGAGCAGTTCTTC. It translates to CASAQGLARDNEQFF.

This chain joins TRBV5-1 and TRBJ2-5; TRBD1 matches 9 bases. The CDR3 runs 15 residues. Trimming removed 5 bases from V and 4 bases from J; junction bases left unmatched: 9. Germline V lookup: CDR1 SGHRS, CDR2 YFSETQ. CDR3 loop: CASRTGQGGAETQYF. The CDR3 DNA is TGCGCCAGCAGGACGGGACAGGGTGGGGCAGAGACCCAGTACTTC. Full variable domain (outside the CDR3, taken from reference TRBV5-1 and TRBJ2-5): KAGVTQTPRYLIKTRGQQVTLSCSPISGHRSVSWYQQTPGQGLQFLFEYFSETQRNKGNFPGRFSGRQFSNSRSEMNVSTLELGDSALYLCASRTGQGGAETQYFGPGTRLLVL.

The chain recombines TRBV6-5 with TRBJ1-2, with D hard to call. The ends were cut back, 0 bases at V and 8 bases at J, with 10 bases in the middle. Germline V gene data show CDR1 as MNHEY and CDR2 as SVGAGI. There are 13 residues in the CDR3. The CDR3 DNA follows: TGTGCCAGCAGTTACTCGGGCTCGGGGGGCTACACCTTC. Amino acids: CASSYSGSGGYTF.

This clone has more than one count but fewer than ten. The CDR3 loop reads CASSGWDRGNEKLFF. The CDR3 DNA is TGTGCCAGCAGCGGCTGGGACAGGGGGAATGAAAAACTGTTTTTT. The V gene is TRBV7-9, the J gene TRBJ1-4, with 11 bases identical to TRBD1. This CDR3 is built from 15 residues. V trimming: 5 bases; J trimming: 5 bases; junction bases outside the gene matches: 4. Looked up from germline, CDR1 is SEHNR and CDR2 is FQNEAQ (reference sequence).

The J gene is TRBJ2-7, the V gene TRBV30; D is possibly TRBD2 (6 bases). The CDR3 contains 12 residues. With 5 bases removed from V and 3 bases from J, the gap between germline ends came to 11 bases. CDR1 and CDR2 from the germline V gene are GTSNPN and SVGIG (reference sequence). CDR3 in amino acids: CAWGGTGYEQYF. In nucleotides, the CDR3 is TGTGCCTGGGGGGGGACTGGCTACGAGCAGTACTTC.

CDR3 nucleotide sequence: TGTGCCAGCAGCTTAGCGCGGGGCCAGAACACCGGGGAGCTGTTTTTT. It specifies CASSLARGQNTGELFF. The J gene is TRBJ2-2, the V gene TRBV7-7; D is perhaps TRBD2 (6 bases). The CDR3 extends over 16 amino acids. Germline V gene sequence: CDR1 SSHAT, CDR2 FNYEAQ (reference sequence). The V end was cut by 0 bases, the J end by 1 base, with 9 bases between.

A word on this clone: Other DNA sequences in this sample translate to the same CDR3. This sequence joins TRBV6-4 and TRBJ2-3; 11 bases align to TRBD1. The CDR3 length is 15 residues. J was trimmed by 3 bases and V by 3 bases; bases with no gene match: 2. CDR1 and CDR2 from the germline V gene are MRHNA and SNTAGT. The CDR3, as DNA: TGTGCCAGCAGTGATGGGACAGGGGGGACAGATACGCAGTATTTT. This sequence encodes CASSDGTGGTDTQYF.

The table lists this clone with a few counts. The J gene is TRBJ2-1, the V gene TRBV2, with 9 bases lining up with TRBD2. Germline values: CDR1 SNHLY, CDR2 FYNNEI. CDR3 length: 17 residues. Trimming cost V 3 bases and J 4 bases; bases outside gene matches: 10. CDR3: CASSERTSVGVYNEQFF. In nucleotides, the CDR3 is TGTGCCAGCAGTGAGAGGACTAGCGTAGGTGTTTACAATGAGCAGTTCTTC.

V usage is TRBV9 and J usage is TRBJ2-1, with 14 positions matching TRBD2. The V gene's germline CDR1 is SGDLS and CDR2 YYNGEE. V lost 3 bases to trimming and J lost 4 bases; unmatched junction nucleotides: 3. CDR3 length: 16 amino acids. The CDR3 DNA reads as TGTGCCAGCAGCGCCTGGACTAGCGGGAGGTACAATGAGCAGTTCTTC. Protein sequence: CASSAWTSGRYNEQFF.

The chain is built from TRBV21-1 and TRBJ2-6; the D call in the table, TRBD1, was not verified against the DNA. TRBV21-1 is recorded as a pseudogene. This CDR3 has 21 amino acids. Here the CDR3 reads CASSKKVGRDRPNSGANVLTF. CDR3 sequence (DNA): TGTGCCAGCAGCAAAAAGGTGGGGCGGGACAGACCTAATTCTGGGGCCAACGTCCTGACTTTC.

This clone was found a few times. CDR3: CASSQDWAGLLEAFF. CDR3 bases: TGCGCCAGCAGCCAAGATTGGGCAGGGCTTCTTGAAGCTTTCTTT. This sequence joins TRBV4-3 and TRBJ1-1; perhaps TRBD1 as D (5 bases). Trimming took 0 bases from V and 7 from J, leaving 15 bases between them. This CDR3 comprises 15 residues. The germline gives CDR1 LGHNA, CDR2 YSLEER.

The rearrangement uses TRBV5-4 and TRBJ1-1; D not certain. The V and J ends lost 4 bases and 0 bases respectively, with 7 bases between them. The CDR3 consists of 13 residues. The germline V gene has CDR1 SGHNT and CDR2 YYREEE (reference sequence). In nucleotides, the CDR3 is TGTGCCAGCAGCCTTGCAGTGAACACTGAAGCTTTCTTT. It codes for CASSLAVNTEAFF.

This chain links TRBV5-1 with TRBJ1-2; the match to TRBD1 covers 7 bases. V shed 4 bases, J shed 4 bases, and the junction held 10 bases outside the gene matches. CDR1 is SGHRS and CDR2 is YFSETQ in the germline V gene. This CDR3 has 15 amino acids. CDR3 protein: CASSEDPRQGYGYTF. As DNA, the CDR3 is TGCGCCAGCAGCGAGGACCCTCGACAGGGCTATGGCTACACCTTC. The variable domain in full, with the rest retrieved from reference TRBV5-1 and TRBJ1-2, is KAGVTQTPRYLIKTRGQQVTLSCSPISGHRSVSWYQQTPGQGLQFLFEYFSETQRNKGNFPGRFSGRQFSNSRSEMNVSTLELGDSALYLCASSEDPRQGYGYTFGSGTRLTVV.

This chain links TRBV2 with TRBJ2-1, with 7 bases lining up with TRBD1. Germline assignment: CDR1 SNHLY and CDR2 FYNNEI. The CDR3 loop spans 14 amino acids. V dropped 6 bases and J dropped 5; count of bases not matched to a gene: 7. CDR3 DNA: TGTGCCAGCAGGATTGACAGGGACAACAATGAGCAGTTCTTC. It is translated as CASRIDRDNNEQFF.

The V call is TRBV5-1, the J call TRBJ2-5; D remains unclear. The J call may not be correct, given that the DNA end is closer to TRBJ2-7. Germline CDR1 reads SGHRS; CDR2 reads YFSETQ. The CDR3 extends over 14 amino acids. The CDR3 nucleotides read TGCGCCAGCAGCTTGGATCCGGGTTCCTACGAGCAGTACTTC. Its protein is CASSLDPGSYEQYF.

The rearrangement joins TRBV7-9 to TRBJ2-5; 8 bases agree with TRBD1. V shed 4 bases, J shed 5 bases, and the junction held 6 bases outside the gene matches. Germline values: CDR1 SEHNR, CDR2 FQNEAQ (reference sequence). This CDR3 spans 14 amino acids. DNA of the CDR3: TGTGCCAGCAGCTCAGGACAGGGTCGGGAGACCCAGTACTTC. Translating it yields CASSSGQGRETQYF.